This T cell receptor (beta chain) is from a study of blood T cells in healthy people across ages. As for the study in general: Capturing about one barcoded beta molecule per two T cells was achieved by template switching.

Germline V gene sequence: CDR1 MDHEN, CDR2 SYDVKM. CDR3 length equals 12 residues. V lost 8 bases and J 6 bases, leaving 13 bases between the germline ends. It was with a sample-barcoded 5' primer and a J-beta primer mix that a second PCR of roughly 6 to 11 cycles was run. Every individual sample yielded 2.5 million or more paired-end reads (each containing CDR3). TCRdb processed the 5' RACE reads anew with MiXCR; each CDR3 protein has one entry. The sample has approximately 600,000 distinct CDR3 sequences; roughly 50% are singletons. The chain recombines TRBV28 with TRBJ1-2; D remains unclear. The TCR sequence derives from a man in his 60s in good health. Sequenced sample: blood. The CDR3 loop is CASGLPRDGYTF. The DNA of the CDR3 is TGTGCCAGCGGGCTGCCCCGGGATGGCTACACCTTC.